The rows below give T cell receptor beta chains drawn from one sample of a study of breast tumors, draining lymph nodes, adjacent tissues. One entry per CDR3 protein results from TCRdb running MiXCR on the multiplex PCR reads. The sample contains about 130,000 distinct CDR3 sequences, just under 20% of which appear only once. Source material: axillary lymph node tissue. These receptors were taken from a female donor with breast cancer. Some clones in this sample may be carry-over from other donors' samples. Both conserved end residues are part of each CDR3. The D gene is left open where the match is weak. For some rows the clone size is stated as once, few or many, or as a class when expanded; others skip it.

size: many
D: .
V: TRBV2
J: TRBJ2-3
DNA: TGTGCCAGCAGTGTGGGCGGGGCAGGGGATACGCAGTATTTT
CDR3: CASSVGGAGDTQYF

size: many
D: .
V: TRBV27
J: TRBJ2-1
DNA: TGTGCCAGCAGTTTCATCGCCCGGAACAATGAGCAGTTCTTC
CDR3: CASSFIARNNEQFF

size: many
D: TRBD2
V: TRBV4-1
J: TRBJ2-1
DNA: TGCGCCAGCAGCCAAGATCCGGGGATAGCGGGAGGCCAGCAGTTCTTC
CDR3: CASSQDPGIAGGQQFF

size: many
D: .
V: TRBV20-1
J: TRBJ2-7
DNA: TGCAGCGAGTCGTACGAGCAGTACTTC
CDR3: CSESYEQYF

size: .
D: TRBD1
V: TRBV3-1
J: TRBJ2-1
DNA: TGTGCCAGCAGCCAAGGGGACAGGGGGCGCGCTGCCTACAATGAGCAGTTCTTC
CDR3: CASSQGDRGRAAYNEQFF

size: few
D: .
V: TRBV28
J: TRBJ2-7
DNA: TGTGCCAGCAGTTTCGGCGGGCGGGGAAGGGAGCAGTACTTC
CDR3: CASSFGGRGREQYF

size: many
D: TRBD2
V: TRBV2
J: TRBJ2-7
DNA: TGTGCCAGCAGTGAGTTAGCGGGGGACGGAGAGCAGTACTTC
CDR3: CASSELAGDGEQYF

size: many
D: TRBD1
V: TRBV20-1
J: TRBJ2-7
DNA: TGCAGTGCTGTGGGACAGGGAGAATCTAGGGTGCAGTACTTC
CDR3: CSAVGQGESRVQYF

size: many
D: TRBD2
V: TRBV7-6
J: TRBJ2-5
DNA: TGTGCCAGCAGCGTCGGATCGGGGGAGGGGGAGACCCAGTACTTC
CDR3: CASSVGSGEGETQYF

size: .
D: .
V: TRBV30
J: TRBJ2-7
DNA: TGTGCCTGGAGCGTAAACCCCGGGCAGCAGTACTTC
CDR3: CAWSVNPGQQYF

size: many
D: TRBD2
V: TRBV10-2
J: TRBJ2-7
DNA: TGCGCCAGCAGAGAACTCATCGGACTAGCCGGGGGGTACGAGCAGTACTTC
CDR3: CASRELIGLAGGYEQYF

size: many
D: TRBD1
V: TRBV6-6
J: TRBJ1-5
DNA: TGTGCCAGCATAGGCCAGGGGGGACCCTATAGCAATCAGCCCCAGCATTTT
CDR3: CASIGQGGPYSNQPQHF

size: many
D: .
V: TRBV7-9
J: TRBJ1-2
DNA: TGTGCCAGCAGCCCAGGGTTTAAGGAGACCTATGGCTACACCTTC
CDR3: CASSPGFKETYGYTF

size: many
D: TRBD2
V: TRBV5-4
J: TRBJ2-1
DNA: TGTGCCAGCAGCGTTAGCGGGACAAGACACTACAATGAGCAGTTCTTC
CDR3: CASSVSGTRHYNEQFF

size: .
D: .
V: TRBV3-1
J: TRBJ1-3
DNA: TGTGCCAGCAGCCCGGCGGGGGCCACCAGCTCTGGAAACACCATATATTTT
CDR3: CASSPAGATSSGNTIYF

size: few
D: .
V: TRBV5-1
J: TRBJ2-2
DNA: TGCGCCAGCAGCATCGGGACTGCCCGACGTGGCACCGGGGAGCTGTTTTTT
CDR3: CASSIGTARRGTGELFF

size: many
D: .
V: TRBV12-3/TRBV12-4
J: TRBJ2-7
DNA: TGTGCCAGCAGTTCAGGGTCCTTGGGGGACTACGAGCAGTACTTC
CDR3: CASSSGSLGDYEQYF

size: many
D: TRBD1
V: TRBV2
J: TRBJ1-4
DNA: TGTGCCAGCAATGCAGACAGGGCTAATGAAAAACTGTTTTTT
CDR3: CASNADRANEKLFF

size: many
D: .
V: TRBV24-1
J: TRBJ2-2
DNA: TGTGCCACCAGTGATAGGGATGCCGGGGAGCTGTTTTTT
CDR3: CATSDRDAGELFF

size: many
D: .
V: TRBV7-8
J: TRBJ1-2
DNA: TGTGCCAGCAGCGAAGGAGGACGGTATGGCTACACCTTC
CDR3: CASSEGGRYGYTF

size: .
D: .
V: TRBV19
J: TRBJ1-5
DNA: TGTGCCAGTAGTATCCGCCGGGGGGCCCAAGAGACCCAGCATTTT
CDR3: CASSIRRGAQETQHF

size: many
D: .
V: TRBV15
J: TRBJ2-6
DNA: TGTGCCACCAGCTATATCGGACAAACCTCTGGGGCCAACGTCCTGACTTTC
CDR3: CATSYIGQTSGANVLTF

size: many
D: .
V: TRBV5-6
J: TRBJ2-5
DNA: TGTGCCAGCAGCGGATGGGGGGAGACCCAGTACTTC
CDR3: CASSGWGETQYF

size: many
D: .
V: TRBV20-1
J: TRBJ2-3
DNA: TGCAGTGCTAGAGATCCAGAGCGGACTAGCACAGATACGCAGTATTTT
CDR3: CSARDPERTSTDTQYF

size: .
D: .
V: TRBV18
J: TRBJ2-5
DNA: TGTGCCAGCTCACCACCCGCCTCGAACAGGGTTATCGAGACCCAGTACTTC
CDR3: CASSPPASNRVIETQYF

size: many
D: .
V: TRBV2
J: TRBJ2-7
DNA: TGTGCCAGCCGTACGGGCGGTTCCCTCTCCTACGAGCAGTACTTC
CDR3: CASRTGGSLSYEQYF

size: .
D: .
V: TRBV19
J: TRBJ2-1
DNA: TGTGCCAGTACCTTGGGTGGCTACAATGAGCAGTTCTTC
CDR3: CASTLGGYNEQFF

size: many
D: .
V: TRBV7-8
J: TRBJ2-1
DNA: TGTGCCAGCAGCTTAAGAGGGGGTACCAATGAGCAGTTCTTC
CDR3: CASSLRGGTNEQFF

size: many
D: TRBD1
V: TRBV20-1
J: TRBJ2-7
DNA: TGCAGTGCTAGAGATCCCTGGACAGGGGGCTACGAGCAGTACTTC
CDR3: CSARDPWTGGYEQYF

size: many
D: .
V: TRBV7-3
J: TRBJ2-1
DNA: TGTGCCAGCAGTAAGGGGAGCTCCTACAATGAGCAGTTCTTC
CDR3: CASSKGSSYNEQFF

size: many
D: .
V: TRBV2
J: TRBJ1-2
DNA: TGTGCCAGCAGAGGTACAGGTTCACGCTATGGCTACACCTTC
CDR3: CASRGTGSRYGYTF

size: many
D: TRBD2
V: TRBV11-2
J: TRBJ2-5
DNA: TGTGCCAGCAGCTTAGTGGCTAGCGGGACGGAGACCCAGTACTTC
CDR3: CASSLVASGTETQYF

size: .
D: .
V: TRBV11-2
J: TRBJ2-7
DNA: TGTGCCAGCAGCTTAGGGGGAAGCTACAAGCAGTACTTC
CDR3: CASSLGGSYKQYF

size: many
D: .
V: TRBV5-6
J: TRBJ1-2
DNA: TGTGCCAGCAGCTCCCAAAACCGTTATTATGGCTACACCTTC
CDR3: CASSSQNRYYGYTF

size: many
D: .
V: TRBV11-3
J: TRBJ2-5
DNA: TGTGCCAGCAGCTTAGCACCGGTCGAGACCCAGTACTTC
CDR3: CASSLAPVETQYF

size: .
D: TRBD1
V: TRBV5-1
J: TRBJ1-1
DNA: TGCGCCAGCAGCTTCTACAGGGGAACCACTGAAGCTTTCTTT
CDR3: CASSFYRGTTEAFF

size: many
D: TRBD1
V: TRBV6-1
J: TRBJ2-7
DNA: TGTGCCAGCAGTGAACAGGGGGTAGGGTACGAGCAGTACTTC
CDR3: CASSEQGVGYEQYF

size: many
D: .
V: TRBV7-8
J: TRBJ2-5
DNA: TGTGCCAGCAGCTTTTGGCGCACTCAAGAGACCCAGTACTTC
CDR3: CASSFWRTQETQYF

size: many
D: .
V: TRBV6-6
J: TRBJ1-3
DNA: TGTGCCAGCAGTTACGGAACAGGGCAGGCGGGAAACACCATATATTTT
CDR3: CASSYGTGQAGNTIYF

size: many
D: TRBD2
V: TRBV19
J: TRBJ2-7
DNA: TGTGCCAGTAGTCGACTAGCGGGAGGGGGCGAGCAGTACTTC
CDR3: CASSRLAGGGEQYF